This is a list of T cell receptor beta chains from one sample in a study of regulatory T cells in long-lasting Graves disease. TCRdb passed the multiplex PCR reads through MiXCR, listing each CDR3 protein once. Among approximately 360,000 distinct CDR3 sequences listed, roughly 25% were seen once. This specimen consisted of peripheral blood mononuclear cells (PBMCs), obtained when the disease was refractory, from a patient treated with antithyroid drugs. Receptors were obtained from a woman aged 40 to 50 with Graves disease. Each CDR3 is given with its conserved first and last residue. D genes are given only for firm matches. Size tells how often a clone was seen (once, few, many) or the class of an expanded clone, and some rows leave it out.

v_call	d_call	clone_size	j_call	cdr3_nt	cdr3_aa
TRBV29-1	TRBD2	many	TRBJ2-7	TGCAGCGTTGAGGAATGGCGGGAGGCGTCCTACGAGCAGTACTTC	CSVEEWREASYEQYF
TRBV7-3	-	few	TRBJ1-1	TGTGCCAGCAGCTCCTCGCATGCCTCTCGAGCTTTCTTT	CASSSSHASRAFF
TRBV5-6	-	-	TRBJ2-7	TGTGCCAGCAGCTTGACAGGGAAGCGCTACGAGCAGTACTTC	CASSLTGKRYEQYF
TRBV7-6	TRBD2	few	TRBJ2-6	TGTGCCAGCAGCTTAGCGAGGCTAGCGGGAGGGTTGGGGACTGGGGCCAACGTCCTGACTTTC	CASSLARLAGGLGTGANVLTF
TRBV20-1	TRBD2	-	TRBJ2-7	TGCAGTGCTACCTTAAGCGGGAGTTTGTCCTACGAGCAGTACTTC	CSATLSGSLSYEQYF
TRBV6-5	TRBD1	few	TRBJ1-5	TGTGCCAGCAGTTACTCGAGGGGGACAGGTGAACATTTT	CASSYSRGTGEHF
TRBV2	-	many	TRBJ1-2	TGTGCCAGCAGTGTTCAGGGGAACTATGGCTACACCTTC	CASSVQGNYGYTF
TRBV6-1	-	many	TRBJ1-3	TGTGCCAGCAGTGAAGCGATGGGCTCTGGAAACACCATATATTTT	CASSEAMGSGNTIYF
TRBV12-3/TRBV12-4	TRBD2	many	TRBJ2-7	TGTGCCAGCAGCCTCAGCGGGAGGGCCTACGAGCAGTACTTC	CASSLSGRAYEQYF
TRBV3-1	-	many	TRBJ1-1	TGTGCCAGCAGCCAAGAAGCAGGGCCCACTGAAGCTTTCTTT	CASSQEAGPTEAFF
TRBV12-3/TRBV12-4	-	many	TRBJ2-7	TGTGCCAGCAGTCCACGACGAGGCGAGCAGTACTTC	CASSPRRGEQYF
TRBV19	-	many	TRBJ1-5	TGTGCCAGTAGTATAGATATTCCGGCCCGCTGGAGCAATCAGCCCCAGCATTTT	CASSIDIPARWSNQPQHF
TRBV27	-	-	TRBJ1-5	TGTGCCAGCAGCCCTGTCGGGGGAAGTCAGCCCCAGCATTTT	CASSPVGGSQPQHF
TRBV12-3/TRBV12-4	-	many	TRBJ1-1	TGTGCCAGCAGTTTAGATCCAGGGGTGAACACTGAAGCTTTCTTT	CASSLDPGVNTEAFF
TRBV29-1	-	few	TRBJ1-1	TGCAACGTTGATGTGGGAACAGGGACTGAAGCTTTCTTT	CNVDVGTGTEAFF
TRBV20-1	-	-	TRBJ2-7	TGCAGTGCTGGGAAAGACAGGATCAACGAGCAGTACTTC	CSAGKDRINEQYF
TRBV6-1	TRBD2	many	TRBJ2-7	TGTGCCAGCAGGACCGGGACTAGCGCGTACGAGCAGTACTTC	CASRTGTSAYEQYF
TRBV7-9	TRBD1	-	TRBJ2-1	TGTGCCAGCAGCTCGGGACAGGGCGTCGTAGTCAATGAGCAGTTCTTC	CASSSGQGVVVNEQFF
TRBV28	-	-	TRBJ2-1	TGTGCCAGCAGTCCCCATGAACAACCCGATGAGCAGTTCTTC	CASSPHEQPDEQFF
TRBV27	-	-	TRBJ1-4	TGTGCCAGCAGGACCTCGTGGGTAACTAATGAAAAACTGTTTTTT	CASRTSWVTNEKLFF
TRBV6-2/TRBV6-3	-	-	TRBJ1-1	TGTGCCAGCAGGGTCCTGCGGCAGACGAACACTGAAGCTTTCTTT	CASRVLRQTNTEAFF
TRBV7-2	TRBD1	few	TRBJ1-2	TGTGCCAGCAGCACAAGGACAGGCGGCTACACCTTC	CASSTRTGGYTF
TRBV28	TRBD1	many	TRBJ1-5	TGTGCCAGCCTCCGGGACAGATTACTTAGCAATCAGCCCCAGCATTTT	CASLRDRLLSNQPQHF
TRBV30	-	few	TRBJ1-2	TGTGCCTGGGCCCAGGCTAACTATGGCTACACCTTC	CAWAQANYGYTF
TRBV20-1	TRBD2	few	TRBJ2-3	TGCAGTGCAAGGGGACTAGCGGGAACAGATACGCAGTATTTT	CSARGLAGTDTQYF
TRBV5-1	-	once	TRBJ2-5	TGCGCCAGCAGCTTCTCTACAGGGAGGGGAGGAGAGACCCAGTACTTC	CASSFSTGRGGETQYF
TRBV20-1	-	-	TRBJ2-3	TGCAGTGCTAAAGGGACTTATCGAGGAGATACGCAGTATTTT	CSAKGTYRGDTQYF
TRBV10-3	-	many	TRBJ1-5	TGTGCCATCAGTGACAGGGGTTTGGAGCCCCAGCATTTT	CAISDRGLEPQHF
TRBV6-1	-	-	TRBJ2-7	TGTGCCAGCAGTCCGACAGCTACTTCCTCCTACGAGCAGTACTTC	CASSPTATSSYEQYF
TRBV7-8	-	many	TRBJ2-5	TGTGCCAGCAGCTTTCGGGGAGAGACCCAGTACTTC	CASSFRGETQYF
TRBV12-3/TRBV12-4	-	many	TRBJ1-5	TGTGCCAGCAGTTTACGGACAGTGGGACAGCCCCAGCATTTT	CASSLRTVGQPQHF
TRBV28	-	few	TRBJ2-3	TGTGCCAGCAGTCCCCCGCCCTACAGAGATACGCAGTATTTT	CASSPPPYRDTQYF
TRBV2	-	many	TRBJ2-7	TGTGCCAGCAGTCCAGGGGTTAACGAGCAGTACTTC	CASSPGVNEQYF
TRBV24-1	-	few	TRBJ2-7	TGTGCCACCAGTGACCCGCCTCCCTCCTCCGAGCAGTACTTC	CATSDPPPSSEQYF
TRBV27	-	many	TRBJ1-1	TGTGCCAGCAAAGCCTCCAGGACTGTCGGTAGGTCTGAAGCTTTCTTT	CASKASRTVGRSEAFF